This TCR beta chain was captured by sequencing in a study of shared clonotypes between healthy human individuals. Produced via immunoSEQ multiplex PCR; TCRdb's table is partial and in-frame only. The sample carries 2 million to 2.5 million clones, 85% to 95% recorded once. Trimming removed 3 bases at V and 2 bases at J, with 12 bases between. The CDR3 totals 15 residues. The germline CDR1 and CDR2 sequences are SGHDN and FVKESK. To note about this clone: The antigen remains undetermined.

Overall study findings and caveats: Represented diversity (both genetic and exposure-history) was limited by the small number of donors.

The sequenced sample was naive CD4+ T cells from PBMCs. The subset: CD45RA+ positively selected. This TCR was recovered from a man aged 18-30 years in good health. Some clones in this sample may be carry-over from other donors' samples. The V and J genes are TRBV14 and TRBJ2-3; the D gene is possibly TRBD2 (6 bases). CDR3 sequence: CASSHPGTVTDTQYF. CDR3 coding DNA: TGTGCCAGCAGCCACCCCGGGACTGTCACAGATACGCAGTATTTT.